The 11 T cell receptor beta chains reported below all come from one sample, sequenced in a study of a mutant IDH1 vaccine in newly diagnosed glioma. Clones were read by immunoSEQ multiplex PCR, and TCRdb kept only the in-frame ones, dropping some. The sample includes 60,000 to 75,000 clones, around four fifths seen only once; the top ten take 4.6%. Time point meaning: baseline, week 1 (first vaccination visit). Treatment indicated: pre-vaccination baseline after standard-of-care therapy. Sequences were derived from peripheral blood mononuclear cells (PBMCs), sampled from a glioma patient treated with radiotherapy, temozolomide or both. These receptors were taken from a woman aged 18 to 35 with glioma. Some clones in this sample may be carry-over from other donors' samples.

There are a few counts of this clone. V is TRBV11-2 and J is TRBJ2-7; D is possibly TRBD2 (5 bases). CDR1 SGHAT and CDR2 FQNNGV come from the germline V gene. The V and J ends lost 4 bases and 1 base respectively, with 8 bases between them. The CDR3 consists of 13 residues. This CDR3 reads CASSSGGSYEQYF. In DNA form, the CDR3 reads TGTGCCAGCAGCTCAGGAGGATCCTACGAGCAGTACTTC.

This clone was recorded once. The chain joins TRBV6-6 to TRBJ1-5; D gene ambiguous. V was pared by 0 bases and J by 0 bases, with 9 bases between. In germline, CDR1 is MNHNY, CDR2 SVGAGI (reference sequence). This CDR3 is built from 16 residues. The DNA of the CDR3 is TGTGCCAGCAGTTACTCGGAATTGAATAGCAATCAGCCCCAGCATTTT. Protein product: CASSYSELNSNQPQHF.

This chain joins TRBV5-4 and TRBJ2-3; D is uncertain. The CDR3 length is 14 residues. CDR1 and CDR2 from the germline V gene are SGHNT and YYREEE (reference sequence). V gave up 2 bases and J gave up 6 bases, with 13 bases separating them. The CDR3 loop reads CASSFSSLGDTQYF. Here the CDR3 DNA reads TGTGCCAGCAGCTTCAGCAGCTTGGGGGATACGCAGTATTTT.

The rearrangement uses TRBV6-1 and TRBJ2-2, with D tentatively TRBD1 (5 bases). This CDR3 has 14 amino acids. The germline V gene has CDR1 MNHNS and CDR2 SASEGT. The ends were cut back, 2 bases at V and 3 bases at J, with 7 bases in the middle. CDR3 in DNA: TGTGCCAGCAGTGAATGGGGCGACACCGGGGAGCTGTTTTTT. Translation gives CASSEWGDTGELFF.

The rearrangement joins TRBV14 to TRBJ1-2, with D possibly TRBD1 on 5 matching bases. V lost 4 bases and J 4 bases, leaving 7 bases between the germline ends. Germline CDR1 SGHDN, CDR2 FVKESK. This CDR3 comprises 12 residues. The CDR3 sequence is CASSPGAYGYTF. CDR3 in DNA: TGTGCCAGCAGCCCCGGGGCCTATGGCTACACCTTC.

This chain joins TRBV25-1 and TRBJ2-7, with 9 bases that match TRBD1. V shed 8 bases and J 4 bases; nucleotides not matched to a gene: 3. CDR1 MGHDK and CDR2 SYGVNS come from the germline V gene. CDR3 length: 12 amino acids. The CDR3 loop reads CASSQGAYEQYF. The CDR3 DNA reads TGTGCCAGCTCACAGGGGGCTTACGAGCAGTACTTC.

This sequence joins TRBV7-2 and TRBJ1-2; D possibly corresponds to TRBD1 (5 bases). The V and J ends lost 2 bases and 7 bases respectively, with 17 bases between them. The germline V gene encodes CDR1 SGHTA and CDR2 FQGNSA. The CDR3 length is 15 residues. Here the CDR3 DNA reads TGTGCCAGCAGCTTACAGGAAGGGTGGGGGGGTGGCTACACCTTC. It codes for CASSLQEGWGGGYTF.

This clone was seen a single time. The chain couples TRBV10-3 to TRBJ2-7; D is unresolved. CDR3 length equals 11 residues. The V end lost 5 bases, the J end lost 6 bases, and 8 bases lay between the germline ends. Germline loops: CDR1 ENHRY, CDR2 SYGVKD. The CDR3, as DNA: TGTGCCATCAGTCGCAAAAGCGAGCAGTACTTC. As protein: CAISRKSEQYF.

In this sample, this clone turned up a few times. This chain joins TRBV5-6 and TRBJ1-3; D perhaps matches TRBD1 (6 bases). Deletions cut 0 bases from V and 4 bases from J, with 8 bases between. This CDR3 is 14 amino acids long. Germline CDR1 reads SGHDT; CDR2 reads YYEEEE. Here the CDR3 reads CASSLAGQGNTIYF. CDR3 bases: TGTGCCAGCAGCTTGGCCGGACAGGGAAACACCATATATTTT.

The genes are TRBV27 and TRBJ1-2; the D is unclear. Per the germline V gene, CDR1 is MNHEY and CDR2 is SMNVEV (reference sequence). The CDR3 is 11 residues long. V dropped 6 bases and J dropped 13 bases, with 15 bases sitting between them. The CDR3 sequence is CASRDSSRTTF. The CDR3 DNA reads TGTGCCAGCAGAGATTCGTCTAGGACCACCTTC.

This chain connects TRBV7-9 to TRBJ1-3; no clear D. The germline V gene encodes CDR1 SEHNR and CDR2 FQNEAQ (reference sequence). V lost 5 bases to trimming and J lost 8 bases, with 19 bases between them. This CDR3 comprises 15 residues. The CDR3, as DNA: TGTGCCAGCAGCATCCCCGCTACATTCCAGTACACCATATATTTT. This gives the protein CASSIPATFQYTIYF.